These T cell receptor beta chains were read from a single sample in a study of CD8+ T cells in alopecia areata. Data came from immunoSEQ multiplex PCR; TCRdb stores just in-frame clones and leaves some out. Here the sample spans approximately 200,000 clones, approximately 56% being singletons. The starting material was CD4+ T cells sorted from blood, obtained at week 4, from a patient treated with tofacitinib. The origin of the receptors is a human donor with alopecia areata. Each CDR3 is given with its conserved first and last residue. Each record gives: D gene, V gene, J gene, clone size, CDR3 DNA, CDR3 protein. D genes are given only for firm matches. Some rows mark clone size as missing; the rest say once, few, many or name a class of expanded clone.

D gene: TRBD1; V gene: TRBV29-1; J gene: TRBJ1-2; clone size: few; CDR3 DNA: TGCAGCGCCGACTGGACAGGGGGCGTCGACTATGGCTACACCTTC; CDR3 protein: CSADWTGGVDYGYTF
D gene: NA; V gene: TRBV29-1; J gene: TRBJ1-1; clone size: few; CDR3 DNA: TGCAGCGTAAACAGGGAACTGAACACTGAAGCTTTCTTT; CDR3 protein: CSVNRELNTEAFF
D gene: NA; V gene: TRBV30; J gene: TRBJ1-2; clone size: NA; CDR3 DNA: TGTGCCTGGAGGCAAACAGGGTTCGGCTACACCTTC; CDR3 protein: CAWRQTGFGYTF
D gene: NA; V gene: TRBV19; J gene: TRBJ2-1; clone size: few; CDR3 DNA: TGTGCCAGTAGTCAACTAGCCTCAGGGGAGCAGTTCTTC; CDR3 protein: CASSQLASGEQFF
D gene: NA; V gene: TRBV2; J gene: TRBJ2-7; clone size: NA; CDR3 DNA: TGTGCCAGCAGTGTGGGCTACGAGCAGTACTTC; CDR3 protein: CASSVGYEQYF
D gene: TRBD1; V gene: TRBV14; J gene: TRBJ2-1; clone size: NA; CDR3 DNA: TGTGCCAGCAGCCAATTTAGGGGGCGGAATGAGCAGTTCTTC; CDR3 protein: CASSQFRGRNEQFF
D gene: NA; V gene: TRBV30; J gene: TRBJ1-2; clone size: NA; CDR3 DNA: TGTGCCTGGAACGCCCCTAACTATGGCTACACCTTC; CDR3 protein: CAWNAPNYGYTF
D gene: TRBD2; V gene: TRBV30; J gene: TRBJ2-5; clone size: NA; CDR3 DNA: TGTGCCTGGAGTGAACTAGCGGGAGTGAGGGAGACCCAGTACTTC; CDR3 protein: CAWSELAGVRETQYF
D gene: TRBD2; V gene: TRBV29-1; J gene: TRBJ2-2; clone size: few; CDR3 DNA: TGCAGCGCCGACCGGGAGGGCCTCGGGGAGCTGTTTTTT; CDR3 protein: CSADREGLGELFF
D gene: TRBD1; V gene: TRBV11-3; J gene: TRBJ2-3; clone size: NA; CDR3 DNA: TGTGCCAGCAGCTCGCACAGGGGGTTTACGCAGTATTTT; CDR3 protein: CASSSHRGFTQYF
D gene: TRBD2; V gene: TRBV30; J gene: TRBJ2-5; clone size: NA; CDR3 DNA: TGTGCCTGGAGTGAAGGAAGGGAGCGGGGGACCCAGTACTTC; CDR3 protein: CAWSEGRERGTQYF
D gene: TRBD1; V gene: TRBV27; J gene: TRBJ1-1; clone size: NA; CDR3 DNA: TGTGCCAGCAGTCCACTCGGACAGGGACTAAGGATGAACACTGAAGCTTTCTTT; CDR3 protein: CASSPLGQGLRMNTEAFF
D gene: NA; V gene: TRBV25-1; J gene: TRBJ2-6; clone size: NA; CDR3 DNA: TGTGCCGGGGGCTACTCTGGGGCCAACGTCCTGACTTTC; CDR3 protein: CAGGYSGANVLTF
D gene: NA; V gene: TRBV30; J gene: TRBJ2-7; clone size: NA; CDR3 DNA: TGTGCCTGGTCTGGGCCTGCCTACGAGCAGTACTTC; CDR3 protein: CAWSGPAYEQYF
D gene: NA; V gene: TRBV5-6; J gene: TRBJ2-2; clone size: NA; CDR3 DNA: TGTGCCAGCAGACCCAACGGACCCGGGGAGCTGTTTTTT; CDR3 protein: CASRPNGPGELFF
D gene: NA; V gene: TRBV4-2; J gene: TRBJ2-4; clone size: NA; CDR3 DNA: TGTGCCAGCAGCCAAGGGACAATGAACATTCAGTACTTC; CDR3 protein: CASSQGTMNIQYF
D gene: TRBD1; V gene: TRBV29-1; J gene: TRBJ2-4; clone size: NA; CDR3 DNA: TGCAGCGTGGACACCGCCAGGACAGGGGAAAACATTCAGTACTTC; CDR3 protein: CSVDTARTGENIQYF
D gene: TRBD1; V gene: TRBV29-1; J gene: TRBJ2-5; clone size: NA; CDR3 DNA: TGCAGCGTTCCGGGACAGGGCATCTACGAGACCCAGTACTTC; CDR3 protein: CSVPGQGIYETQYF
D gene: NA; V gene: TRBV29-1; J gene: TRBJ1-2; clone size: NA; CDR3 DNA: TGCAGCGTTGAAGACAGGAACTATGGCTACACCTTC; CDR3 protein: CSVEDRNYGYTF
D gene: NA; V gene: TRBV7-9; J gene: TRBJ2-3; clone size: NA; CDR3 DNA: TGTGCCAGCAGCTCCCACGCTAGCACAGATACGCAGTATTTT; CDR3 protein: CASSSHASTDTQYF
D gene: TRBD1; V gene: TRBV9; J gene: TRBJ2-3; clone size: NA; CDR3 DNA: TGTGCCAGCAGCGATGGACAGGGGATCCTCGATACGCAGTATTTT; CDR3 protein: CASSDGQGILDTQYF
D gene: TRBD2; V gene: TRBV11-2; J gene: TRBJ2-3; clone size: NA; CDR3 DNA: TGTGCCAGCAGCACTAGCGGGACTAGCACAGATACGCAGTATTTT; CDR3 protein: CASSTSGTSTDTQYF
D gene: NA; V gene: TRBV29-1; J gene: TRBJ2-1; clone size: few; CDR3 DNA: TGCAGCGTTGAAGCCGGGTTCAATGAGCAGTTCTTC; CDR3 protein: CSVEAGFNEQFF
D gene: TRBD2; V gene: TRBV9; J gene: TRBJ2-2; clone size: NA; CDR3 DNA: TGTGCCAGCAGCGTAGGACTAGCGGGAGGTGGAACCGGGGAGCTGTTTTTT; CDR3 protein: CASSVGLAGGGTGELFF
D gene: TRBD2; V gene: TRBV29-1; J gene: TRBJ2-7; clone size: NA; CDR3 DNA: TGCAGCGCCGGGGACTACTACGAGCAGTACTTC; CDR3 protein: CSAGDYYEQYF
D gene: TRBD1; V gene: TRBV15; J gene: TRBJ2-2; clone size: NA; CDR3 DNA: TGTGCCACCAGCAGAGATACGACAGGGACGGCCGGGGAGCTGTTTTTT; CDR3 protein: CATSRDTTGTAGELFF
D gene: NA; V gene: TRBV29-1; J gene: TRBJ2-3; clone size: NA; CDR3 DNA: TGCAGCGTAGGGGTCCCTATCAACGGCTGGTTGGCAGATACGCAGTATTTT; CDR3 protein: CSVGVPINGWLADTQYF
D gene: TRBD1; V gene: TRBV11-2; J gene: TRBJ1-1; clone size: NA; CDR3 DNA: TGTGCCAGCAGTTTACAGGGGGAAGCTTTCTTT; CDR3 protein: CASSLQGEAFF
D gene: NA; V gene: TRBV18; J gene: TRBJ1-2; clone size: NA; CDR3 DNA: TGTGCCAGCTCACCACCTCGAGGCCTCAACGTCCGGCGATACACCTTC; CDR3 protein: CASSPPRGLNVRRYTF
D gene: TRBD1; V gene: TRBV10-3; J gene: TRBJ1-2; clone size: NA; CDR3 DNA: TGTGCCATCAGTGAGACAGGACAGGCCGACTCTTATGGCTACACCTTC; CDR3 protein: CAISETGQADSYGYTF
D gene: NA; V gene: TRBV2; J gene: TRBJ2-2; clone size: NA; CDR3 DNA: TGTGCCAGCAGTCGGGGTCTGAACACCGGGGAGCTGTTTTTT; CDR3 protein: CASSRGLNTGELFF
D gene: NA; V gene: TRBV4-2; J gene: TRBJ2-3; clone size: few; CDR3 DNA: TGTGCCAGCAGCCAAGGCGGACCGGGACACCCAACCGGGAATACGCAGTATTTT; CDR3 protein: CASSQGGPGHPTGNTQYF
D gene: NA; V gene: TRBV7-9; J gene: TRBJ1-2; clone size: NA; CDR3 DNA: TGTGCCAGCAGCCCAGGGACATCCTATAACTATGGCTACACCTTC; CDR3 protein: CASSPGTSYNYGYTF
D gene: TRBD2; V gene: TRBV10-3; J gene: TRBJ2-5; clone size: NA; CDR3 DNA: TGTGCCATCAGTGGGACTAGCGGGAATGAGGCCCAGTACTTC; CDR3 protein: CAISGTSGNEAQYF
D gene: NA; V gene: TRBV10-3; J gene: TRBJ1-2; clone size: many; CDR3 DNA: TGTGCCATCAGGGACAGAACGGGGGGCTACACCTTC; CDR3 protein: CAIRDRTGGYTF
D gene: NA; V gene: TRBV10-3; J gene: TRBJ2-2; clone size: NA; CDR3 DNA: TGTGCCATCAGTGAGTTAGCGGCAAACACCGGGGAGCTGTTTTTT; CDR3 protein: CAISELAANTGELFF
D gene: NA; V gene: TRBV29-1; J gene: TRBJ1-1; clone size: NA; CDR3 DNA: TGCAGCGTTGAAGAGGTCGCAGGGAGGACTGAAGCTTTCTTT; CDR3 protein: CSVEEVAGRTEAFF
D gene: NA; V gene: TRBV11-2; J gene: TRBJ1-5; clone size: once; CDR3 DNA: TGTGCCAGTCGGGGCGGAGGTCATAGCAATCAGCCCCAGCATTTT; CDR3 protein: CASRGGGHSNQPQHF
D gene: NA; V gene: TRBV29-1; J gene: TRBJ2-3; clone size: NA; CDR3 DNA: TGCAGCGTTGAAGATGGGTCTCTTGGGGCAAGCACAGATACGCAGTATTTT; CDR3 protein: CSVEDGSLGASTDTQYF
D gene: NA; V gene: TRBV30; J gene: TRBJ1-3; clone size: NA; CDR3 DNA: TGTGCCTGGAGAGAGGGCGGTGGAAACACCATATATTTT; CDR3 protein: CAWREGGGNTIYF